This T cell receptor beta chain stems from a study of control samples from healthy donors and cancer patients (dated by TCRdb to 2018 to 2021). The protocol used for the library was the immunoSEQ multiplex PCR assay. The table was pulled from immuneACCESS by TCRdb, which kept in-frame rearrangements only. Such tables lose some clones; where checked, under half of the loss comes from unresolved V genes, and the rest has no known cause. A total of some 150,000 clones appear in this sample, roughly 94% of them only once. The ten largest account for 13% to 15% of the sample. Spanning cysteine to phenylalanine, the CDR3 consists of 15 amino acids. Here the CDR3 DNA is all that survives: 45 bases in frame from base 1. The germline ends are 12 bases apart after V is trimmed by 1 base and J by 4 bases. From the germline V gene, CDR1 is SGDLS and CDR2 is YYNGEE. Points on this clone: Its cognate antigen has yet to be identified. Base qualities are not recorded, but no much larger clone differs from it by a single base.

The sequencing input was PBMCs. The rearranged chain carries TRBV9 and TRBJ2-1; the D gene could be TRBD1 or TRBD2, each one agreeing over 5 bases. The source is a man aged 60 to 69 with colorectal cancer. CDR3 region: CASSVLAREYNEQFF. DNA sequence: TGTGCCAGCAGCGTATTGGCCAGGGAGTACAATGAGCAGTTCTTC.